This T cell receptor beta chain is drawn from a study of a mutant IDH1 vaccine in newly diagnosed glioma. As for the study in general: Patients arrived already treated with radiotherapy, temozolomide, or both, most having had both.

Time point in this sample: week 23, last vaccination. One vaccine dose held 300 ug of mutant IDH1 20-mer peptide and came with topical imiquimod. As for this clone: Its specificity is not known.

Libraries were prepared by immunoSEQ multiplex PCR; TCRdb keeps only in-frame clonotypes and omits some of them. The sample lists 60,000 to 100,000 clones; more than 70% were seen once. From germline, CDR1 is SGHNT and CDR2 YENEEA. The CDR3 totals 13 residues. V gave up 3 bases and J gave up 9 bases; unmatched junction bases: 4. The sample consisted of PBMCs, taken from a glioma patient whose treatment included an IDH1 peptide vaccine. The clonotype originates from a woman aged 45-65 years with glioma. The V call is TRBV11-3, the J call TRBJ2-1; TRBD2 agrees at 8 bases. CDR3 nucleotides: TGTGCCAGCAGCTTTAGGCGGGAGGCTGAGCAGTTCTTC. It is translated as CASSFRREAEQFF. The full variable domain, with the rest looked up from reference TRBV11-3 and TRBJ2-1, is EAGVVQSPRYKIIEKKQPVAFWCNPISGHNTLYWYLQNLGQGPELLIRYENEEAVDDSQLPKDRFSAERLKGVDSTLKIQPAELGDSAVYLCASSFRREAEQFFGPGTRLTVL.